Following are 10 T cell receptor beta chains from one sample sequenced in a study of cytomegalovirus exposure and HLA in healthy donors. Researchers ran the PCR with 60 Vbeta and 13 Jbeta primers. The data were produced by immunoSEQ multiplex PCR, yet TCRdb's version contains in-frame clones alone and is incomplete. The sample holds roughly 180,000 clones; roughly 80% are singletons and the top ten take roughly 7.1%. Sequenced: PBMCs. The receptors come from a woman in her forties in good health and CMV-seropositive.

This sequence joins TRBV7-9 and TRBJ2-1, with 8 bases fitting TRBD2. Trimming cost V 4 bases and J 0 bases; bases outside gene matches: 8. The CDR3 extends over 17 amino acids. Germline V gene lookup returns CDR1 SEHNR and CDR2 FQNEAQ (reference sequence). CDR3 sequence (DNA): TGTGCCAGCAGCTCAACAGACAGCGGGAGCTCCTACAATGAGCAGTTCTTC. Residues: CASSSTDSGSSYNEQFF. Full variable domain (missing parts from reference TRBV7-9 and TRBJ2-1): DTGVSQNPRHKITKRGQNVTFRCDPISEHNRLYWYRQTLGQGPEFLTYFQNEAQLEKSRLLSDRFSAERPKGSFSTLEIQRTEQGDSAMYLCASSSTDSGSSYNEQFFGPGTRLTVL.

V and J are TRBV27 and TRBJ2-7, with 8 bases lining up with TRBD2. The V gene end was trimmed by 5 bases and the J gene end by 5 bases; junction bases not matched to a gene: 14. The CDR3 loop spans 16 amino acids. Germline-derived CDR1 and CDR2 are MNHEY and SMNVEV (reference sequence). The CDR3 is CASSAGPARREDEQYF. The CDR3 nucleotides read TGTGCCAGCAGTGCAGGCCCGGCCAGGCGGGAGGACGAGCAGTACTTC.

This sequence joins TRBV11-2 and TRBJ2-5; D call uncertain. CDR1 SGHAT and CDR2 FQNNGV come from the germline V gene. V lost 3 bases and J lost 4, with 6 bases in between. The CDR3 totals 12 residues. In nucleotides, the CDR3 is TGTGCCAGCAGCTTTCCTCTAGAGACCCAGTACTTC. Translating gives CASSFPLETQYF.

The CDR3 sequence: CASSFNRGGGNQPQHF. DNA of the CDR3: TGTGCCAGCAGCTTTAACAGGGGCGGGGGCAATCAGCCCCAGCATTTT. V is TRBV13 and J is TRBJ1-5, with 7 nucleotides matching TRBD1. The CDR3 extends over 16 amino acids. Germline loops: CDR1 PRHDT, CDR2 FYEKMQ (reference sequence). V was clipped by 3 bases and J by 2 bases; unmatched bases: 7.

The gene calls are TRBV2 and TRBJ2-7; 8 bases map to TRBD1. J was trimmed by 2 bases and V by 6 bases; bases with no gene match: 6. This CDR3 has 14 residues. Germline CDR1 is SNHLY and CDR2 is FYNNEI. The CDR3 sequence is CASSLTGATYEQYF. Written as DNA, the CDR3 is TGTGCCAGCAGCCTGACAGGGGCCACCTACGAGCAGTACTTC.

The chain combines TRBV18 with TRBJ2-3; TRBD1 agrees at 10 bases. The germline gives CDR1 KGHSH, CDR2 LQKENI. CDR3 length: 15 residues. V shed 5 bases and J 1 base; nucleotides not matched to a gene: 3. This chain's CDR3 is CASSSGQGGTDTQYF. CDR3 nucleotide sequence: TGTGCCAGCTCATCAGGACAGGGGGGCACAGATACGCAGTATTTT.

V is TRBV7-2 and J is TRBJ2-7, with TRBD2 identical over 9 bases. With 3 bases clipped from V and 3 bases from J, the junction kept 3 bases outside the gene matches. CDR1 is SGHTA, CDR2 FQGNSA, per germline. The CDR3 length is 14 residues. CDR3 sequence reads: CASSFSGSIYEQYF. The DNA of the CDR3 is TGTGCCAGCAGCTTTAGCGGGAGTATCTACGAGCAGTACTTC.

J is TRBJ1-4 and V is TRBV6-5; 11 nucleotides align to TRBD1. Per germline, CDR1 MNHEY and CDR2 SVGAGI. After removal of 6 bases from V and 7 bases from J, the junction contained 7 bases not matched to a gene. The CDR3 consists of 15 residues. The CDR3 DNA follows: TGTGCCAGCAGACCGACCGGGACAGGGGGTGAAAAACTGTTTTTT. Protein product: CASRPTGTGGEKLFF.

This chain links TRBV2 with TRBJ2-7; D is possibly TRBD1 (5 bases). The CDR3 is made up of 11 amino acids. Trimming left V 7 bases short and J 4 bases short, with 8 bases between. Germline values: CDR1 SNHLY, CDR2 FYNNEI. This chain's CDR3 is CASIQEYEQYF. CDR3 sequence (DNA): TGTGCCAGCATACAGGAGTACGAGCAGTACTTC.

The V call is TRBV18, the J call TRBJ2-7, with TRBD2 matching over 9 bases. This CDR3 contains 14 residues. Trimming removed 3 bases from V and 7 bases from J; junction bases left unmatched: 7. Germline lookup yields CDR1 KGHSH and CDR2 LQKENI. CDR3 in DNA: TGTGCCAGCTCACCGCTAGCGGGAAGAGGGGAGCAGTACTTC. Its protein is CASSPLAGRGEQYF.